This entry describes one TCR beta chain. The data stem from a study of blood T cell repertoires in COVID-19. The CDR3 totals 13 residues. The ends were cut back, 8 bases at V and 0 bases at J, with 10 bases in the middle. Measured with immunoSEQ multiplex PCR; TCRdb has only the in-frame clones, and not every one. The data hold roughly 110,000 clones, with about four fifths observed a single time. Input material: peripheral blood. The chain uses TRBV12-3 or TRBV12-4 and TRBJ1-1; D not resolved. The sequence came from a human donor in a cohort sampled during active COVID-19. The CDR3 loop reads CASRTGMNTEAFF. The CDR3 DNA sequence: TGTGCCAGCCGAACGGGAATGAACACTGAAGCTTTCTTT.